These 25 T cell receptor beta chains were sequenced from one sample in a study of T cell repertoires in cytomegalovirus infection. TCRdb redid the calling of the reads with MiXCR, one entry per CDR3 protein. The sample holds approximately 490,000 distinct CDR3 sequences, roughly 12% seen once. The specimen sequenced was PBMCs. The origin of the receptors is a human donor in good health (CMV status not recorded). Some clones in this sample may be carry-over from other donors' samples.

The sample holds many counts of this clonotype. V and J are TRBV7-9 and TRBJ2-3; D is unresolved. The CDR3 loop spans 15 amino acids. V was clipped by 7 bases and J by 2 bases, with 16 bases between them. Germline V gene lookup returns CDR1 SEHNR and CDR2 FQNEAQ (reference sequence). The CDR3 nucleotides read TGTGCCAGCACCGGCCCCTCGGCGGACACAGATACGCAGTATTTT. It yields the protein CASTGPSADTDTQYF. Full variable domain (rest looked up from reference TRBV7-9 and TRBJ2-3): DTGVSQNPRHKITKRGQNVTFRCDPISEHNRLYWYRQTLGQGPEFLTYFQNEAQLEKSRLLSDRFSAERPKGSFSTLEIQRTEQGDSAMYLCASTGPSADTDTQYFGPGTRLTVL.

This clonotype was picked up many times. This chain connects TRBV2 to TRBJ2-2; D may be TRBD1 or TRBD2 (5 bases each). The CDR3 is 14 amino acids. Per germline, CDR1 SNHLY and CDR2 FYNNEI. V was shortened by 3 bases and J by 8 bases, with 13 bases between the two germline ends. CDR3 nucleotides: TGTGCCAGCAGTGAGAGGGGCGCAAGGGGGGAGCTGTTTTTT. This codes for CASSERGARGELFF.

This clonotype was counted many times. This rearrangement joins TRBV6-5 to TRBJ1-6, with D uncertain. V lost 0 bases to trimming and J lost 7 bases, with 13 bases between them. The CDR3 is made up of 16 amino acids. The germline gives CDR1 MNHEY, CDR2 SVGAGI. The CDR3 region is CASSYSRIGRNSPLHF. CDR3 sequence (DNA): TGTGCCAGCAGTTACTCCCGGATTGGGAGGAATTCACCCCTCCACTTT.

This clonotype showed up many times. J is TRBJ1-1 and V is TRBV12-3 or TRBV12-4, with D possibly TRBD1 on 5 matching bases. The CDR3 contains 15 residues. The V and J ends lost 5 bases and 3 bases respectively, with 16 bases between them. The CDR3 reads CASSAPVGGDTEAFF. The CDR3 DNA reads as TGTGCCAGCAGTGCCCCGGTGGGGGGAGACACTGAAGCTTTCTTT.

The chain couples TRBV19 to TRBJ1-2, with D maybe TRBD1 (5 bases). CDR1 and CDR2 (germline): LNHDA, SQIVND (reference sequence). The CDR3 extends over 12 amino acids. Trimming left V 4 bases short and J 8 bases short, with 11 bases between. CDR3 nucleotide sequence: TGTGCCAGTAGTACCCGAGGGGCCGGCTACACCTTC. It yields the protein CASSTRGAGYTF.

There are many counts of this clonotype. V gene TRBV18 combines with J gene TRBJ2-7; a weak D match, TRBD2 (5 bases). The V gene lost 4 bases and the J gene lost 5 bases, with 15 bases spanning the gap. This CDR3 region has 14 residues. The germline V gene encodes CDR1 KGHSH and CDR2 LQKENI. CDR3 sequence: CASSRREWANEQYF. The CDR3 bases are TGTGCCAGCTCACGTCGGGAATGGGCGAACGAGCAGTACTTC.

The chain joins TRBV27 to TRBJ2-7; TRBD1 agrees at 9 bases. Germline CDR1 MNHEY, CDR2 SMNVEV (reference sequence). CDR3 size: 13 residues. V shed 4 bases, J shed 7 bases, and the junction held 5 bases outside the gene matches. Here the CDR3 reads CASSYRGQWEQYF. The CDR3 region has the DNA TGTGCCAGCAGTTACAGGGGGCAATGGGAGCAGTACTTC.

This clonotype was seen many times. CDR3 sequence (DNA): TGTGCCAGCAGCTACGACAGGGGGAATTCACCCCTCCACTTT. It yields the protein CASSYDRGNSPLHF. V and J are TRBV5-6 and TRBJ1-6; 9 bases map to TRBD1. Unmatched junction bases numbered 2, after V lost 3 bases and J lost 7 bases. CDR1 and CDR2 from the germline V gene are SGHDT and YYEEEE. The CDR3 has 14 residues.

In its sample, this clonotype was seen many times. The rearrangement joins TRBV12-3 or TRBV12-4 to TRBJ2-5; 8 bases are shared with TRBD1. Trimming at V came to 0 bases and at J to 4 bases, leaving 7 bases not matched to a gene. This CDR3 has 16 residues. The CDR3 DNA reads TGTGCCAGCAGTTTAGCGCTCGGGCAGGGGGCAGAGACCCAGTACTTC. This codes for CASSLALGQGAETQYF.

The table lists this clonotype with many counts. The chain uses TRBV4-2 and TRBJ2-7; D gene unclear. The V and J ends lost 4 bases and 1 base respectively, with 17 bases between them. Germline V gives CDR1 LGHNA, CDR2 YNFKEQ. The CDR3 has 16 amino acids. CDR3 in DNA: TGTGCCAGCAGCCTCTCCTTAACGGCCAAATCCTACGAGCAGTACTTC. It encodes CASSLSLTAKSYEQYF.

The V gene is TRBV27, the J gene TRBJ1-2; the match to TRBD1 covers 9 bases. The CDR3 length is 16 residues. Trimming cost V 0 bases and J 4 bases; bases outside gene matches: 6. Germline loops: CDR1 MNHEY, CDR2 SMNVEV (reference sequence). DNA for the CDR3: TGTGCCAGCAGTTTATCCGCAACAGGGGGCGTCTATGGCTACACCTTC. This sequence encodes CASSLSATGGVYGYTF.

This clonotype has a count of ten or more. The chain recombines TRBV29-1 with TRBJ2-7; 9 nucleotides align to TRBD2. The germline V gene encodes CDR1 SQVTM and CDR2 ANQGSEA. The CDR3 extends over 13 amino acids. The V gene end was trimmed by 4 bases and the J gene end by 7 bases; junction bases not matched to a gene: 8. CDR3 coding DNA: TGCAGCGTTGGAGCGGGACTAGCAACGGAGCAGTACTTC. Protein product: CSVGAGLATEQYF.

This clonotype occurred many times. The CDR3 coding sequence is TGTGCCAGCAGTCCTACGGGACAGACGAACACCGGGGAGCTGTTTTTT. Translating it yields CASSPTGQTNTGELFF. The chain uses TRBV7-9 and TRBJ2-2, with 7 bases fitting TRBD1. CDR3 size: 16 residues. Germline V gene data show CDR1 as SEHNR and CDR2 as FQNEAQ (reference sequence). The V segment lost 6 bases and the J segment 0 bases; nucleotides outside the gene matches: 7.

This clonotype occurred many times. V is TRBV3-1 and J is TRBJ2-1; D gene ambiguous. The V gene lost 1 base and the J gene lost 6 bases, with 4 bases spanning the gap. In germline, CDR1 is LGHDT, CDR2 YNNKEL (reference sequence). CDR3 length: 12 residues. The CDR3 sequence is CASSQVPNEQFF. The CDR3, as DNA: TGTGCCAGCAGCCAAGTACCCAATGAGCAGTTCTTC.

Ten or more counts support this clonotype. This chain connects TRBV6-1 to TRBJ2-7; 9 bases match TRBD1. Per the germline V gene, CDR1 is MNHNS and CDR2 is SASEGT. The CDR3 covers 19 residues. V lost 5 bases and J lost 2; bases outside the gene matches: 19. The CDR3, as DNA: TGTGCCAGCAGTCTAATTTCGCCCAAAACCGGGACAGGGACCTACGAGCAGTACTTC. This codes for CASSLISPKTGTGTYEQYF.

This clonotype has at least ten counts. The V and J genes are TRBV7-8 and TRBJ2-1; no clear D gene. The germline gives CDR1 SGHVS, CDR2 FQNEAQ. This CDR3 region has 14 residues. V lost 6 bases, J lost 2 bases, and 11 bases lay in between. The CDR3 here is CASSYPEAYNEQFF. The CDR3, as DNA: TGTGCCAGCAGTTATCCTGAAGCCTACAATGAGCAGTTCTTC.

This clonotype was seen ten or more times. The rearrangement links TRBV2 to TRBJ2-3; D unclear. The germline CDR1 and CDR2 sequences are SNHLY and FYNNEI. CDR3 length: 16 residues. V was pared by 2 bases and J by 0 bases, with 12 bases between. The CDR3 sequence: CASSEYSAASTDTQYF. The CDR3 DNA follows: TGTGCCAGCAGTGAATACTCCGCAGCTAGCACAGATACGCAGTATTTT.

In its sample, this clonotype was seen many times. V usage is TRBV10-3 and J usage is TRBJ2-3; D call uncertain. Germline assignment: CDR1 ENHRY and CDR2 SYGVKD. The CDR3 runs 16 residues. Trimming cost V 4 bases and J 0 bases, with 14 bases left between them. The CDR3 is CAISVGALSSTDTQYF. The CDR3 DNA follows: TGTGCCATCAGTGTAGGCGCATTGAGTAGCACAGATACGCAGTATTTT.

This clonotype was seen repeatedly, ten times or more. The V call is TRBV7-3, the J call TRBJ2-6, with D tentatively TRBD1 or TRBD2 (6 bases each). The germline V gene has CDR1 SGHTA and CDR2 FQGTGA. V was cut by 4 bases and J by 4 bases, with 20 bases left in between. There are 18 residues in the CDR3. This CDR3 reads CASSSVGGTASGANVLTF. As DNA, the CDR3 is TGTGCCAGCAGCTCGGTAGGGGGGACGGCCTCCGGGGCCAACGTCCTGACTTTC.

This clonotype was seen only a few times. This chain links TRBV7-3 with TRBJ2-2; D is undetermined. V lost 8 bases to trimming and J lost 5 bases, with 12 bases between them. The CDR3 is made up of 13 amino acids. The V gene's germline CDR1 is SGHTA and CDR2 FQGTGA. CDR3 bases: TGTGCCAGCGGGTGGGGAAGGACCGGGGAGCTGTTTTTT. It translates to CASGWGRTGELFF.

At least ten counts were recorded for this clonotype. The V gene is TRBV11-2, the J gene TRBJ1-1; D is unclear. The germline V gene has CDR1 SGHAT and CDR2 FQNNGV. With 1 base removed from V and 3 bases from J, the gap between germline ends came to 9 bases. The CDR3 is 14 amino acids. The CDR3 spells CASSLAGYDTEAFF. The CDR3 coding sequence is TGTGCCAGCAGCTTAGCGGGGTACGACACTGAAGCTTTCTTT.

This clonotype was found many times. This chain connects TRBV28 to TRBJ1-2; no clear D. Germline CDR1 reads MDHEN; CDR2 reads SYDVKM. This CDR3 contains 12 residues. V dropped 6 bases and J dropped 2 bases, with 7 bases sitting between them. This CDR3 reads CASSEFNYGYTF. The CDR3 DNA sequence: TGTGCCAGCAGCGAGTTCAACTATGGCTACACCTTC.

The rearrangement joins TRBV6-1 to TRBJ2-5; D is perhaps TRBD2 (5 bases). The germline V and J ends were trimmed by 5 bases and 5 bases, with 12 bases remaining between them. From germline, CDR1 is MNHNS and CDR2 SASEGT. The CDR3 spans 13 residues. As DNA, the CDR3 is TGTGCCAGCAGTCGGGAAGGGCACGAGACCCAGTACTTC. Protein: CASSREGHETQYF.

Many counts were recorded for this clonotype. The J gene is TRBJ2-1, the V gene TRBV7-9; 12 nucleotides agree with TRBD2. Trimming removed 5 bases from V and 1 base from J; junction bases left unmatched: 6. The CDR3 totals 17 residues. Germline CDR1 reads SEHNR; CDR2 reads FQNEAQ (reference sequence). In nucleotides, the CDR3 is TGTGCCAGCAGCCCTCCCCTAGCGGGAGGGTCCTACAATGAGCAGTTCTTC. Its protein is CASSPPLAGGSYNEQFF.

The chain is built from TRBV20-1 and TRBJ2-7; D could derive from TRBD1 or TRBD2 (6 bases each). The germline gives CDR1 DFQATT, CDR2 SNEGSKA (reference sequence). The CDR3 consists of 13 residues. Trimming removed 0 bases at V and 2 bases at J, with 8 bases between. CDR3: CSAREGGPYEQYF. As DNA, the CDR3 is TGCAGTGCTAGAGAAGGGGGGCCCTACGAGCAGTACTTC.